This T cell receptor beta chain is from a study of shared clonotypes between healthy human individuals (dated by TCRdb to about 2020). Notes on the research overall: The cohort included three men and a couple of women between 18 and 49 years of age. Between about 0.94 and 10 billion PBMCs per donor were obtained by leukapheresis. Different laboratories and diverse techniques were used to prepare libraries and sequence TCR repertoires, to increase sequencing depth and limit assay-specific biases. For each donor, CD4 naive and CD4 memory were each given three plates, CD8 naive was given two plates, and CD8 memory was given one plate. The study deeply sequenced blood TCR repertoires of five healthy adults to estimate repertoire size and the extent of clonotype sharing between individuals.

In the case of this clone: Its binding antigen is unknown. No much larger clonotype is one base removed from it; base qualities were not supplied.

Study-level results and caveats: Based on pairwise subsampling, the degree of clonotype sharing among donors was expected to be affected by sequencing depth. The small number of donors limited the genetic and exposure-history diversity represented. Sampling was restricted to blood, and TCR repertoires in tissue are likely to differ from TCR repertoires in blood. Estimated clonotype richness was generally larger for naive than for memory subsets. Incomplete sequencing was indicated by rarefaction of sorted-subset datasets, despite the large sequencing depth. Sharing across a few donors was observed for approximately 5% of naive CD4, 3% to 4% of naive CD8, roughly 2.4% of memory CD4, and less than 0.45% of memory CD8 clonotypes. Clonotypes shared by all four sorted-subset donors showed higher generation probabilities than non-shared clonotypes.

Using the deep immunoSEQ assay, multiplex PCR amplified TCR CDR3 regions from genomic DNA. Extracted genomic DNA from each cell subset was distributed evenly across all wells of several immunoSEQ 96-well plates, and each plate was treated as a replicate. For sorted subsets, each replicate PCR was loaded with approximately 190 ng genomic DNA, equivalent to approximately 27,000 T cell genomes. Purified libraries were quantified with a Qubit 3.0 fluorometer, sized on a Bioanalyzer 2100, and re-quantified with the KAPA Library Quantification kit. Every immunoSEQ 96-well plate was sequenced on a separate single-read 150-cycle Illumina NextSeq 550 flow cell. In the source study's methods: Because the immunoSEQ output included only junctional sequences and no quality scores, the filtering could not be the same as the filtering used for full-length reads. To assign V/J genes and CDR3, sequences were annotated using PyIR, a Python wrapper for IgBLAST v1.9, with IMGT germline references. Any read was removed if the V/J assignment was weak (E-value above 1e-6), the CDR3 was missing, or the read contained stop codons, out-of-frame junctions, or ambiguous translated residues. V3J clonotypes were defined as sequences sharing the same inferred V gene, J gene, and CDR3 amino acid sequence. Percentage overlap between repertoires was computed as shared unique clonotypes divided by the size of the smaller repertoire. Repertoire richness was assessed with RTK rarefaction, the Chao1 estimator, and Recon v2.1 estimates of unobserved clonotypes. Generation probabilities for all TCRbeta clonotypes obtained by the gDNA method from a handful of donors were computed using OLGA. In its TCRdb copy, this immuneACCESS table keeps in-frame sequences only and misses some clones. Where compared with another copy, unresolved V genes explain less than half of these, and the others have no known cause. D and trimming come from the DNA, and the V and J calls and clone size come from that table. The sample table shows around 1.9 million clones, and just over 90% are seen once. Over 1.5% of the sample is held by the ten biggest clonotypes.

As encoded in the germline V gene, CDR1 is SQVTM while CDR2 is ANQGSEA. The CDR3 holds 13 amino acids from the cysteine to the phenylalanine. CDR3 DNA only is kept here, 39 bases in frame from base 1. V is reduced by 3 bases and J by 8 bases, leaving a spacing of 13 bases between them. CD8 naive samples were obtained by positive selection for CCR7 among CD45RO-negative cells, yielding a CD45RA+CCR7+ population from which TemRA cells were excluded. The donors were healthy, HIV-negative adults with no recently reported acute infections or vaccinations. Only Caucasian adults living in Nashville, Tennessee, USA were represented among the donors. Blood was obtained by leukapheresis, after which PBMCs were separated by Ficoll-Histopaque density gradient centrifugation and cryopreserved in liquid nitrogen vapor phase. Analytical flow cytometry was used to check the purity and quantity of every magnetically sorted T cell population. Genomic DNA was isolated from each sorted fraction and quantified by UV absorbance on a Nanodrop 2000c.

The origin of this receptor is a young man in good health. Some clones in this sample may be carry-over from other donors' samples. The sample consisted of naive CD8+ T cells from PBMCs. In light of the paper, this sample's cell subset or site label describes: CD45RA+CCR7+. This sequence uses TRBV29-1 and TRBJ1-4, with the D gene call left open. The CDR3 protein is CSVESGLEEKLFF. Here is the DNA: TGCAGCGTTGAGTCCGGACTGGAGGAAAAACTGTTTTTT. With the rest looked up from the reference TRBV29-1 and TRBJ1-4 genes rather than sequenced, the full variable domain is SAVISQKPSRDICQRGTSLTIQCQVDSQVTMMFWYRQQPGQSLTLIATANQGSEATYESGFVIDKFPISRPNLTFSTLTVSNMSPEDSSIYLCSVESGLEEKLFFGSGTQLSVL.